These T cell receptor beta chains were read from a single sample in a study of cytomegalovirus exposure and HLA in healthy donors. The assay was immunoSEQ multiplex PCR, and TCRdb's table has in-frame clones only and misses some. The sample consists of about 200,000 clones, around 86% of them appearing once. Sequenced sample: PBMCs. These receptors originate from a woman aged 18-35 years in good health and CMV-seropositive. Each CDR3 is given with its conserved first and last residue. A D gene is named only where the DNA matches it firmly. Rows may omit the clone size; those that give it use once, few, many or a size class.

CDR3 protein,CDR3 DNA,CDR3 length,D gene,clone size,J gene,V gene
CASSLGSANTGELFF,TGTGCCAGCAGCTTAGGGAGTGCGAACACCGGGGAGCTGTTTTTT,15,.,once,TRBJ2-2,TRBV7-3
CASRSSGPNGYTF,TGTGCCAGCAGGTCATCAGGGCCGAATGGCTACACCTTC,13,.,.,TRBJ1-2,TRBV28
CASSPPGSGSVYTGELFF,TGTGCCAGCTCACCCCCGGGGAGCGGGAGTGTTTACACCGGGGAGCTGTTTTTT,18,TRBD2,.,TRBJ2-2,TRBV18
CASSSQGGGEDYGYTF,TGTGCCAGCAGTTCCCAAGGAGGGGGCGAGGACTATGGCTACACCTTC,16,TRBD1,.,TRBJ1-2,TRBV28
CASSPRDRITDTQYF,TGTGCCAGCAGCCCGCGGGACAGAATCACAGATACGCAGTATTTT,15,.,.,TRBJ2-3,TRBV11-2
CSAQTYRGGSNEKLFF,TGCAGCGCCCAGACTTACAGGGGGGGATCAAATGAAAAACTGTTTTTT,16,TRBD1,.,TRBJ1-4,TRBV29-1
CASSPYDRGAEAFF,TGTGCCAGCAGTCCATACGACAGGGGAGCTGAAGCTTTCTTT,14,TRBD1,.,TRBJ1-1,TRBV27
CASSPGLAGGLYSPYEQYF,TGCGCCAGCAGCCCGGGACTAGCGGGAGGGCTTTACTCCCCCTACGAGCAGTACTTC,19,TRBD2,.,TRBJ2-7,TRBV5-1
CASSAGQGGQPQHF,TGTGCCAGCAGCGCGGGACAGGGCGGTCAGCCCCAGCATTTT,14,TRBD1,.,TRBJ1-5,TRBV9
CASRPGTSGLGEQFF,TGTGCCAGCAGACCCGGGACTAGCGGGTTAGGTGAGCAGTTCTTC,15,TRBD2,.,TRBJ2-1,TRBV6-5
CATSSDGQGVGQPQHF,TGTGCCACCAGCAGCGACGGACAGGGGGTTGGTCAGCCCCAGCATTTT,16,TRBD1,once,TRBJ1-5,TRBV15
CASSLVYGSNQPQHF,TGTGCCAGCAGCTTGGTATACGGGAGCAATCAGCCCCAGCATTTT,15,.,.,TRBJ1-5,TRBV5-8
CASRLSAPTDTQYF,TGTGCCAGCAGGCTCTCAGCGCCCACAGATACGCAGTATTTT,14,.,once,TRBJ2-3,TRBV11-2
CASSLSGQGIYTGELFF,TGTGCCAGCAGTTTATCCGGACAGGGGATTTACACCGGGGAGCTGTTTTTT,17,TRBD1,.,TRBJ2-2,TRBV28
CASSLGLAGELFF,TGTGCCAGCAGTCTCGGGTTGGCCGGGGAGCTGTTTTTT,13,.,.,TRBJ2-2,TRBV27
CASSPSTGVGEQYF,TGTGCCAGCTCACCTTCGACAGGGGTGGGCGAGCAGTACTTC,14,TRBD1,.,TRBJ2-7,TRBV18
CAWSVPGTGLSYEQYF,TGTGCCTGGAGTGTACCTGGGACTGGTCTCTCCTACGAGCAGTACTTC,16,.,.,TRBJ2-7,TRBV30
CASSPDTGNAFF,TGTGCCAGCTCACCGGACACAGGGAACGCTTTCTTT,12,.,.,TRBJ1-1,TRBV18
CASSLFGSYEQYF,TGTGCCAGCAGCTTATTCGGTTCCTACGAGCAGTACTTC,13,.,.,TRBJ2-7,TRBV11-1
CASSSGLAGGTEAFF,TGCGCCAGCAGTTCGGGACTGGCTGGGGGGACTGAAGCTTTCTTT,15,.,once,TRBJ1-1,TRBV10-1
CASKKISGGPHEQFF,TGTGCCAGCAAAAAGATAAGCGGAGGCCCACATGAGCAGTTCTTC,15,.,once,TRBJ2-1,TRBV4-2
CASSEGLAEYNEQFF,TGTGCCAGCAGCGAAGGACTAGCGGAGTACAATGAGCAGTTCTTC,15,TRBD2,.,TRBJ2-1,TRBV9
CASSWPGQGTDTQYF,TGTGCCAGCAGCTGGCCGGGACAGGGCACAGATACGCAGTATTTT,15,TRBD1,.,TRBJ2-3,TRBV5-6
CASSLAGDGNTIYF,TGTGCCAGCAGTTTAGCGGGGGATGGAAACACCATATATTTT,14,.,once,TRBJ1-3,TRBV27